This T cell receptor (beta chain) emerged from a study of regulatory T cells in long-lasting Graves disease. Study background: The antithyroid drugs taken by newly diagnosed Graves' patients had been used for under 3 months. Study-wide points: TRBV28, TRBJ1-2 and TRBJ2-5 were favored in persistent disease.

Time point noted: newly diagnosed GD, antithyroid drugs for less than 3 months. Preparation of the TCR library used RNA extracted from PBMCs. With EDTA tubes as the receptacles, nine milliliters of peripheral blood were drawn. According to the study, TCR beta libraries were built with iRepertoire HTBI primers and CDR3-region Arm-PCR. In TCRdb, the multiplex PCR reads were re-called with MiXCR into one record per CDR3 protein. The top ten clones hold about 24% of a sample with around 420,000 distinct CDR3 sequences, less than 20% of them seen once. This clonotype has just a few counts. Its specificity is unknown. Germline CDR1 is LNHDA and CDR2 is SQIVND (reference sequence). The germline V and J ends were trimmed by 7 bases and 0 bases, with 13 bases remaining between them. The CDR3 length is 15 residues.

The sequenced sample was peripheral blood mononuclear cells (PBMCs), obtained at new diagnosis, from a patient treated with antithyroid drugs. This clonotype was sampled from a female donor with Graves disease. The chain couples TRBV19 to TRBJ1-5, with D uncertain. CDR3 in DNA: TGTGCCAGTATTGTCAACAGTTATAGCAATCAGCCCCAGCATTTT. This translates into CASIVNSYSNQPQHF.